This T cell receptor (beta chain) was recovered during a study of immune evolution from preneoplasia to lung adenocarcinoma. At the level of the study: HLA loss of heterozygosity: roughly 6.4% AIS, under 19% MIA, 30% to 35% ADC, none AAH. Study observations and caveats: Clonality was highest in normal lung, lower in later-stage lesions apparently.

The assay was immunoSEQ multiplex PCR, and TCRdb's table has in-frame clones only and misses some. The data contain under 5,500 clones, roughly 90% of them seen just once; the ten biggest clones take up about 3%. The germline CDR1 and CDR2 sequences are SGHTA and FQGNSA. The V end was cut by 2 bases, the J end by 0 bases, with 14 bases between. The CDR3 contains 17 residues. About this clone: Its specificity is not known.

Patients had resection in Japan or China between the mid-2010s and the late 2010s. This TCR came from a person between 50 and 60 years old with lung adenocarcinoma. The chain employs TRBV7-2 and TRBJ2-1; the D is unclear. The sample consisted of FFPE invasive lung adenocarcinoma tissue. The CDR3 protein is CASSLQTSTLSYNEQFF. CDR3 in DNA: TGTGCCAGCAGCTTACAGACTTCAACCCTCTCCTACAATGAGCAGTTCTTC.